These T cell receptor beta chains were read from a single sample in a study of blood T cell repertoires in COVID-19. Profiling relied on immunoSEQ multiplex PCR, and the TCRdb table lists in-frame clones only, not all of them. This table holds around 230,000 clones, 70% to 85% found once. Sequencing was carried out using PBMCs or T cells enriched from blood (not recorded which). Receptors were obtained from a man aged 35-49 years who had recovered from COVID-19. Each CDR3 is given with its conserved first and last residue. The D gene is left open where the match is weak. Clone size is not always given. Where it is, it says once, few, many or a class for expanded clones.

NA	TRBJ2-1	TRBV10-3	TRBD2	CATTGLAGESEQFF	TGTGCCACCACCGGACTAGCGGGAGAGAGTGAGCAGTTCTTC
NA	TRBJ2-7	TRBV7-8	TRBD2	CASSPILAGASTYEQYF	TGTGCCAGCAGCCCCATTCTAGCGGGGGCGTCAACCTACGAGCAGTACTTC
NA	TRBJ2-2	TRBV4-2	NA	CASTLFSSTGELFF	TGTGCCAGCACCCTTTTTTCTTCCACCGGGGAGCTGTTTTTT
NA	TRBJ1-3	TRBV19	NA	CASSNPGYVSGNTIYF	TGTGCCAGTAGTAACCCCGGGTACGTCTCTGGAAACACCATATATTTT
NA	TRBJ2-2	TRBV19	NA	CASSWGQGTGELFF	TGTGCCAGTAGCTGGGGGCAGGGAACCGGGGAGCTGTTTTTT
NA	TRBJ1-1	TRBV7-3	NA	CASSLSRDTEAFF	TGTGCCAGCAGCTTATCGAGGGACACTGAAGCTTTCTTT
NA	TRBJ1-5	TRBV6-2/TRBV6-3	NA	CASSYSTRDQPQHF	TGTGCCAGCAGTTACTCGACTAGAGATCAGCCCCAGCATTTT
NA	TRBJ2-7	TRBV20-1	TRBD2	CSASAAGGVRDF	TGCAGTGCTAGTGCAGCGGGAGGAGTTCGGGACTTC
NA	TRBJ2-5	TRBV5-6	NA	CASSTGEGGETQYF	TGTGCCAGCAGCACCGGGGAAGGTGGAGAGACCCAGTACTTC
NA	TRBJ2-3	TRBV5-1	NA	CASSLGQLLKDTQYF	TGCGCCAGCAGCTTGGGACAGTTGTTAAAGGATACGCAGTATTTT
NA	TRBJ2-2	TRBV2	NA	CASTGTNTGELFF	TGTGCCAGCACAGGGACTAACACCGGGGAGCTGTTTTTT
once	TRBJ1-4	TRBV30	NA	CASWGQGLGKLFF	TGTGCCTCTTGGGGCCAGGGGTTGGGCAAACTGTTTTTT
NA	TRBJ2-1	TRBV3-1/TRBV3-2	TRBD2	CASSQGGTSNLFF	TGTGCCAGCAGCCAAGGGGGGACTAGCAATCTGTTCTTC
NA	TRBJ1-4	TRBV7-9	NA	CASSRGDVREKLFF	TGTGCCAGCAGCCGCGGGGATGTACGTGAAAAACTGTTTTTT
NA	TRBJ1-1	TRBV7-3	TRBD1	CASSLGGTQAFF	TGTGCCAGCAGCCTAGGGGGCACCCAAGCTTTCTTT
NA	TRBJ1-1	TRBV15	TRBD1	CATSRGDRVWGTEAFF	TGTGCCACCAGCAGAGGGGACAGGGTGTGGGGCACTGAAGCTTTCTTT
NA	TRBJ1-2	TRBV28	NA	CASSPLNRRGYGYTF	TGTGCCAGCAGCCCACTGAACCGCCGGGGGTATGGCTACACCTTC
NA	TRBJ1-2	TRBV28	NA	CASSRPGGDYGYTF	TGTGCCAGCAGTAGGCCGGGGGGCGACTATGGCTACACCTTC
NA	TRBJ1-1	TRBV6-5	NA	CASSLTGKTEAFF	TGTGCCAGCAGTTTAACCGGGAAAACTGAAGCTTTCTTT
few	TRBJ1-1	TRBV19	NA	CASSINFQGEAFF	TGTGCCAGTAGTATAAATTTTCAGGGAGAAGCTTTCTTT
NA	TRBJ2-3	TRBV28	NA	CASSSGVSTDTQYF	TGTGCCAGCAGTTCCGGGGTAAGCACAGATACGCAGTATTTT
once	TRBJ1-2	TRBV28	NA	CASSFLPGGYTF	TGTGCCAGCAGTTTTCTTCCGGGGGGCTACACCTTC
NA	TRBJ1-2	TRBV24-1	TRBD1	CATSDSRTGHYGYTF	TGTGCCACCAGTGACTCCCGGACAGGGCACTATGGCTACACCTTC
few	TRBJ1-1	TRBV11-2	NA	CASSLDEAEAFF	TGTGCCAGCAGCTTAGACGAGGCTGAAGCTTTCTTT
NA	TRBJ2-1	TRBV11-2	TRBD2	CASSPRTSGGPDEQFF	TGTGCCAGCAGCCCCCGGACTAGCGGGGGGCCTGATGAGCAGTTCTTC
NA	TRBJ1-2	TRBV28	NA	CASSSTAYGYTF	TGTGCCAGCAGTTCGACAGCTTATGGCTACACCTTC
NA	TRBJ1-5	TRBV6-2/TRBV6-3	NA	CASSGADGLNQPQHF	TGTGCCAGCAGTGGAGCAGACGGACTCAATCAGCCCCAGCATTTT
NA	TRBJ2-7	TRBV18	TRBD1	CASSPGTGPYEQYF	TGTGCCAGCTCACCCGGGACAGGTCCCTACGAGCAGTACTTC
NA	TRBJ2-7	TRBV7-8	TRBD1	CASRRTGASTPQVEQYF	TGTGCCAGCAGGAGGACAGGGGCTAGTACCCCCCAAGTCGAGCAGTACTTC
NA	TRBJ2-7	TRBV5-5	NA	CASSLRQRTYEQYF	TGTGCCAGCAGCTTGAGACAGAGGACCTACGAGCAGTACTTC
once	TRBJ2-3	TRBV21-1	NA	CASQRTPGNTSTDTQYF	TGTGCCAGCCAGCGAACTCCCGGGAACACTAGCACAGATACGCAGTATTTT
NA	TRBJ2-3	TRBV7-2	TRBD2	CASSVGTSSSTRTDTQYF	TGTGCCAGCAGCGTAGGGACTAGCAGCTCAACCCGCACAGATACGCAGTATTTT
NA	TRBJ1-1	TRBV25-1	NA	CASSEVRGTEAFF	TGTGCCAGCAGTGAAGTCCGGGGCACTGAAGCTTTCTTT
few	TRBJ1-2	TRBV30	TRBD1	CACSGGNYGYTF	TGTGCCTGCTCAGGGGGGAACTATGGCTACACCTTC
NA	TRBJ2-5	TRBV5-1	NA	CASSLFLLEETQYF	TGCGCCAGCAGCTTGTTCTTACTTGAGGAGACCCAGTACTTC
few	TRBJ2-1	TRBV7-3	TRBD1	CASSLGQGSDNEQFF	TGTGCCAGCAGCTTGGGACAGGGGAGCGACAATGAGCAGTTCTTC
few	TRBJ2-3	TRBV5-4	NA	CASRPGGRGDTQYF	TGTGCCAGCCGCCCCGGGGGACGGGGAGATACGCAGTATTTT
NA	TRBJ2-3	TRBV7-2	TRBD2	CASSPGTSGRADTQYF	TGTGCCAGCAGCCCGGGGACTAGCGGGAGGGCAGATACGCAGTATTTT
NA	TRBJ2-7	TRBV10-2	NA	CASSHQGGYEQYF	TGCGCCAGCAGCCATCAGGGTGGATACGAGCAGTACTTC
NA	TRBJ2-7	TRBV28	TRBD2	CASSSLAGGFNF	TGTGCCAGCAGCAGTCTAGCGGGAGGGTTTAACTTC
NA	TRBJ2-5	TRBV5-1	TRBD1	CASSFQGARETQYF	TGCGCCAGCAGCTTTCAGGGGGCCCGAGAGACCCAGTACTTC
NA	TRBJ2-7	TRBV2	TRBD1	CARSTGTGGIAQYF	TGTGCCAGGAGCACCGGGACAGGGGGAATCGCGCAGTACTTC
NA	TRBJ2-5	TRBV19	TRBD2	CASSASGKETQYF	TGTGCCAGTAGTGCTAGCGGGAAAGAGACCCAGTACTTC
few	TRBJ2-1	TRBV20-1	TRBD2	CSASGAGDGRSYNEQFF	TGCAGTGCTAGTGGAGCGGGAGATGGCAGGTCCTACAATGAGCAGTTCTTC
NA	TRBJ1-1	TRBV12-5	TRBD1	CASGLHRGTEAFF	TGTGCTAGTGGTCTACACAGGGGCACTGAAGCTTTCTTT
NA	TRBJ2-2	TRBV7-9	TRBD2	CASSLAAGDTGELFF	TGTGCCAGCAGCTTAGCAGCGGGGGACACCGGGGAGCTGTTTTTT
few	TRBJ1-5	TRBV4-2	NA	CASSHPAGQPQHF	TGTGCCAGCAGCCACCCCGCCGGGCAGCCCCAGCATTTT
few	TRBJ2-7	TRBV28	NA	CASVTGGYEQYF	TGTGCCAGCGTCACAGGCGGCTACGAGCAGTACTTC
NA	TRBJ1-5	TRBV5-1	NA	CASSLGGSSYGSNQPQHF	TGCGCCAGCAGCTTGGGAGGATCATCCTATGGGAGCAATCAGCCCCAGCATTTT
NA	TRBJ2-5	TRBV4-3	TRBD2	CASSPRPTSGETQYF	TGCGCCAGCAGCCCGCGACCCACTAGCGGGGAGACCCAGTACTTC
NA	TRBJ2-7	TRBV7-8	TRBD1	CASSSSRTGGNEQYF	TGTGCCAGCAGCTCTTCCAGGACAGGGGGTAACGAGCAGTACTTC
NA	TRBJ1-1	TRBV5-1	TRBD1	CASQVQGAGNTEAFF	TGCGCCAGCCAAGTACAGGGGGCAGGGAACACTGAAGCTTTCTTT
NA	TRBJ2-3	TRBV4-3	TRBD2	CASSRGLADGTDTQYF	TGCGCCAGCAGCCGCGGACTAGCGGATGGCACAGATACGCAGTATTTT